This T cell receptor beta chain was found in a study of Ad26.COV2.S vaccination and SARS-CoV-2 variants. Study-level results: Across vaccine and placebo recipients, the breadth of non-spike TCRs was similar. Vaccinated individuals (as opposed to placebo recipients) had higher spike-specific TCR breadth.

Libraries were prepared by immunoSEQ multiplex PCR; TCRdb keeps only in-frame clonotypes and omits some of them. The sample shows about 350,000 clones, 92% of them seen only once. The germline CDR1 and CDR2 sequences are SGHTA and FQGNSA. With 1 base removed from V and 4 bases from J, the gap between germline ends came to 9 bases. The CDR3 covers 14 residues. To note about this clone: Its antigen remains unknown.

The origin of this receptor is a human donor who had recovered from COVID-19. The rearrangement joins TRBV7-2 to TRBJ2-3; TRBD2 is a possible D gene (7 bases). This sample comprised peripheral blood, obtained after recovery from COVID-19. The CDR3 DNA reads TGTGCCAGCAGCTTAGAGGGGGGGCCAGATACGCAGTATTTT. Translated: CASSLEGGPDTQYF. The full variable domain, its missing parts supplied by reference TRBV7-2 and TRBJ2-3, is GAGVSQSPSNKVTEKGKDVELRCDPISGHTALYWYRQSLGQGLEFLIYFQGNSAPDKSGLPSDRFSAERTGGSVSTLTIQRTQQEDSAVYLCASSLEGGPDTQYFGPGTRLTVL.